The following is a T cell receptor (beta chain) sequence with its context. Antigen: not known. The germline gives CDR1 SGHNT, CDR2 YYREEE (reference sequence). With V trimmed by 4 bases and J by 1 base, 4 bases remained unmatched. This CDR3 is 15 amino acids long. Sequencing used immunoSEQ multiplex PCR; TCRdb keeps in-frame clones, though not all of them. The sample contains 85,000 to 90,000 clones, about 90% of which appear only once. This sample was taken from a study of graft-versus-host responses after intestinal transplantation. Study overall: Each transplant was multivisceral, liver-intestinal, or isolated intestinal. Study-level points and caveats: Graft-donor T cell macrochimerism in patients accompanied high graft-versus-host to host-versus-graft clonal ratios in allografts. The authors found GvH clones in recipient marrow, some appearing first in ileum or blood. There was an association between peak levels of circulating GvH clones and early post-transplant HvG declines.

This TCR came from a human donor who received an intestinal transplant. The J gene is TRBJ1-1, the V gene TRBV5-4; the match to TRBD1 covers 10 bases. The sample in question was unstimulated CD4+ T cells sorted from spleen or lymph node cells, obtained before intestinal transplant. The CDR3 nucleotides read TGTGCCAGCAGCCTCCGGGACAGGGGGAACACTGAAGCTTTCTTT. Its translation is CASSLRDRGNTEAFF. The full variable domain, rest sourced from reference TRBV5-4 and TRBJ1-1, is ETGVTQSPTHLIKTRGQQVTLRCSSQSGHNTVSWYQQALGQGPQFIFQYYREEENGRGNFPPRFSGLQFPNYSSELNVNALELDDSALYLCASSLRDRGNTEAFFGQGTRLTVV.